This T cell receptor beta chain was found in a study of CD8 T cells in ankylosing spondylitis. At least ten counts were recorded for this clonotype. The CDR3 totals 14 residues. Unmatched junction bases numbered 4, after V lost 3 bases and J lost 2 bases. In germline, CDR1 is DFQATT, CDR2 SNEGSKA (reference sequence). TCRdb recomputed calls from the 5' RACE reads with MiXCR, one row per CDR3 protein. The table has roughly 100,000 distinct CDR3 sequences, roughly 8.3% seen once. This chain links TRBV20-1 with TRBJ2-3, with TRBD2 matching 8 bases. The sequence came from a male donor with ankylosing spondylitis or in good health (not recorded which). Sequencing used blood, either unsorted or a sorted T cell fraction (not recorded which). CDR3 in amino acids: CSARGGRPTDTQYF. The CDR3 region has the DNA TGCAGTGCTAGGGGCGGGAGGCCCACAGATACGCAGTATTTT.